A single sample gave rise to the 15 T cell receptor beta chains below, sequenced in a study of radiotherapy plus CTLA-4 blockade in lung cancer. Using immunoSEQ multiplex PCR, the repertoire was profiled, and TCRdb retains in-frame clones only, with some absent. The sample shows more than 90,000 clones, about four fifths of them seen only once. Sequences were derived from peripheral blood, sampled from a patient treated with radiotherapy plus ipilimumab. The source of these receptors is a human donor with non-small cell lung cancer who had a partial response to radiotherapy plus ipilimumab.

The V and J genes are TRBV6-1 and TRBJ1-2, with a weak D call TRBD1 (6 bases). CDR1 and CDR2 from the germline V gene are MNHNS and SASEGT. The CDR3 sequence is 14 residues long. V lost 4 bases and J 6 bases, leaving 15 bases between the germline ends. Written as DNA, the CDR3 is TGTGCCAGCAGTGTTACAGGGATTCTTAATGGCTACACCTTC. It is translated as CASSVTGILNGYTF.

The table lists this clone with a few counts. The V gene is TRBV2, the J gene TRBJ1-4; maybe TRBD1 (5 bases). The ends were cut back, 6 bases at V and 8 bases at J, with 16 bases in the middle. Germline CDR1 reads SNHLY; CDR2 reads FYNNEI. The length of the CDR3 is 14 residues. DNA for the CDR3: TGTGCCAGCAGCGTAAGGCAGGGCAGGGAAAAACTGTTTTTT. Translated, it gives CASSVRQGREKLFF.

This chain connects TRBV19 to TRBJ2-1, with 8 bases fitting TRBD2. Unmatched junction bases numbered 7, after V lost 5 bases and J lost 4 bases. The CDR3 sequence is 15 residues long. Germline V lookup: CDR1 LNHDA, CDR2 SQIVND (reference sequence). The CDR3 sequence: CASSSGGRSYNEQFF. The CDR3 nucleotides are TGTGCCAGTAGTTCGGGCGGGAGGAGTTACAATGAGCAGTTCTTC.

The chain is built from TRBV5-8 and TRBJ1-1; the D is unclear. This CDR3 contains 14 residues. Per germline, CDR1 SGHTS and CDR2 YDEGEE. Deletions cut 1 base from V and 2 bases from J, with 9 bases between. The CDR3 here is CASSLYYSNTEAFF. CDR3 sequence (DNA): TGTGCCAGCAGCTTGTATTACAGTAACACTGAAGCTTTCTTT.

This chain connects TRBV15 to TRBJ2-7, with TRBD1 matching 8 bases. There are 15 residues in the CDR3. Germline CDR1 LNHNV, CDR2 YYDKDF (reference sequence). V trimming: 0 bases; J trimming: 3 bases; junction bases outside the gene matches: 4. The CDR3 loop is CATSRDLGQGYEQYF. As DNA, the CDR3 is TGTGCCACCAGCAGAGATCTAGGACAGGGCTACGAGCAGTACTTC.

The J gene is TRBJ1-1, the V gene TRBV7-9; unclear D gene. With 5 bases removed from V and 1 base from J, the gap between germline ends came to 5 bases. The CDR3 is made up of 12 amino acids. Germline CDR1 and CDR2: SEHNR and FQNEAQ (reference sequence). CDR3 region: CASSPQNTEAFF. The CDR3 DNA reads TGTGCCAGCAGCCCCCAGAACACTGAAGCTTTCTTT.

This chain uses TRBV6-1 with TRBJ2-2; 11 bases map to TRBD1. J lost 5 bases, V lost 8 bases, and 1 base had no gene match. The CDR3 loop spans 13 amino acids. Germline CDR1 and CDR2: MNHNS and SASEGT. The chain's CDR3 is CASGQGATGELFF. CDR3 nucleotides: TGTGCCAGCGGACAGGGGGCTACCGGGGAGCTGTTTTTT.

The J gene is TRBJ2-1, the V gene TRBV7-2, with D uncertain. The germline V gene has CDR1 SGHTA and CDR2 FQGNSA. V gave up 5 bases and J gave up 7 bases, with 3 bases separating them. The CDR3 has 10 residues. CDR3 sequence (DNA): TGTGCCAGCAGCCAGAATGAGCAGTTCTTC. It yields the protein CASSQNEQFF.

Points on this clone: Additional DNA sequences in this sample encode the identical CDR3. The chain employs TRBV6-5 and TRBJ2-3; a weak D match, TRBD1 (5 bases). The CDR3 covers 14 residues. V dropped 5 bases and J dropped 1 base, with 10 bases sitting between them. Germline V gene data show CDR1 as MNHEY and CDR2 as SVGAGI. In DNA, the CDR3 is TGTGCCAGCAGTCGAAGGGGCGGCACAGATACGCAGTATTTT. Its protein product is CASSRRGGTDTQYF.

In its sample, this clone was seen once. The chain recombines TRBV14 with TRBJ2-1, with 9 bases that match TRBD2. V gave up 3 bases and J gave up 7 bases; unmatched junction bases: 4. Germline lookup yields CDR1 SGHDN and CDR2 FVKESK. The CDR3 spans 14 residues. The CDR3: CASSQSGRWNEQFF. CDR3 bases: TGTGCCAGCAGCCAGAGCGGGAGGTGGAATGAGCAGTTCTTC.

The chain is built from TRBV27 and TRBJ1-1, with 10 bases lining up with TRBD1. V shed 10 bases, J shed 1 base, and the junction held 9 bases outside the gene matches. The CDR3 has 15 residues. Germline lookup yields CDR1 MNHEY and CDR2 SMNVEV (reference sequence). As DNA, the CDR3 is TGTGCCACTAACCGACAGGGGGCGAGGAACACTGAAGCTTTCTTT. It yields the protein CATNRQGARNTEAFF.

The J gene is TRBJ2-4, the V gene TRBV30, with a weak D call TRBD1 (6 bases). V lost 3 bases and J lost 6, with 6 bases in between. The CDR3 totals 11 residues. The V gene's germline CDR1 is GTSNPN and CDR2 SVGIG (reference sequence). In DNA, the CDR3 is TGTGCCTGGAGGACAGGAAACATTCAGTACTTC. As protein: CAWRTGNIQYF.

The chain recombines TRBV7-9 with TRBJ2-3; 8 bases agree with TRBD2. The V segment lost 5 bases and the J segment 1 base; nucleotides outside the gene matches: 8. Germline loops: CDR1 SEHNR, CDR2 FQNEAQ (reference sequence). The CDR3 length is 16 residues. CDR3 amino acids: CASSRGGRDGTDTQYF. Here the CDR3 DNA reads TGTGCCAGCAGCCGCGGGGGGAGGGATGGCACAGATACGCAGTATTTT.

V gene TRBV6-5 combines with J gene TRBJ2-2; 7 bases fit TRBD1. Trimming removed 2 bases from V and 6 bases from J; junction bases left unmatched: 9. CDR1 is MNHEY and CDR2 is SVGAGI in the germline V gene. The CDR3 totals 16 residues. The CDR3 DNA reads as TGTGCCAGCAGTTACCGGCGACAGGGAACTTCCGGGGAGCTGTTTTTT. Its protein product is CASSYRRQGTSGELFF.

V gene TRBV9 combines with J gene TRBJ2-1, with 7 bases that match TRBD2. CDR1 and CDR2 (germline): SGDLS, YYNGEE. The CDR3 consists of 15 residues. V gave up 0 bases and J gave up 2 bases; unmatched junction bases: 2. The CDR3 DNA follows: TGTGCCAGCAGCGTAGACGGGAGGACCTACAATGAGCAGTTCTTC. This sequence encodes CASSVDGRTYNEQFF.